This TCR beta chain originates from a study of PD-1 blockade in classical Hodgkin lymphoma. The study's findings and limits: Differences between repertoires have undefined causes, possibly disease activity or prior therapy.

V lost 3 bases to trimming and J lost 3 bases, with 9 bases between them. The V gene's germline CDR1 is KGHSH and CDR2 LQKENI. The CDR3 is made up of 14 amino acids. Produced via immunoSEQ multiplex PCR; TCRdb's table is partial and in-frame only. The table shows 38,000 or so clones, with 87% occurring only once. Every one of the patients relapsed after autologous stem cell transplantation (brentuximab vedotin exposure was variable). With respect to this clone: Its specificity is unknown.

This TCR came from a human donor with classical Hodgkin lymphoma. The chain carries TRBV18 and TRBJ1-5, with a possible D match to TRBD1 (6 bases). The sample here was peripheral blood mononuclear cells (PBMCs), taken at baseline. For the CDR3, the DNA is TGTGCCAGCTCACCTGGACAGCACAATCAGCCCCAGCATTTT. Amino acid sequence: CASSPGQHNQPQHF.